The entry that follows covers one TCR beta chain sequence. This sample stems from a study of blood T cells in healthy people across ages. CDR1 and CDR2 (germline): DFQATT, SNEGSKA (reference sequence). CDR3 length: 17 residues. The V gene end was trimmed by 0 bases and the J gene end by 3 bases; junction bases not matched to a gene: 14. Next came a second PCR, run for roughly 7 to 12 cycles, which used a sample-barcoded 5' primer along with a J-beta primer mix. TCRdb passed the 5' RACE reads through MiXCR, listing each CDR3 protein once. The table includes 800,000 or so distinct CDR3 sequences, 35% to 50% detected once.

The chain recombines TRBV20-1 with TRBJ2-7; 7 bases are shared with TRBD2. This clonotype was sampled from a man aged 80 or over in good health. The specimen sequenced was blood. The CDR3 loop is CSARDPGGGQDLYEQYF. In nucleotides, the CDR3 is TGCAGTGCTAGAGATCCGGGGGGAGGGCAAGACCTCTACGAGCAGTACTTC.